The T cell receptor (beta chain) described here comes from a study of OX40 agonist ivuxolimab in advanced cancers. Study-level information: Anti-PD-1, anti-PD-L1 or anti-CTLA-4 therapy given earlier was allowed, and roughly 38% had some.

This clone has more than one count but fewer than ten. Its target is not known. The study, taken as a whole, reports: The CD4+ and CD8+ T cells in the blood had expanded clonally by week 6 at 0.1 to 3.0 mg/kg.

Any history of autoimmune disease or systemic immunosuppression disqualified patients. Clones were sequenced by immunoSEQ multiplex PCR, and TCRdb holds only the in-frame ones, with some missing. This sample has around 74,000 clones; around 86% occur once, and the top ten carry under 0.75%. Germline V gene sequence: CDR1 LNHDA, CDR2 SQIVND (reference sequence). V lost 3 bases, J lost 4 bases, and 13 bases lay in between. This CDR3 region has 15 residues. The sample was CD4+ or CD8+ T cells sorted from blood, taken in a trial of the OX40 agonist ivuxolimab. V and J are TRBV19 and TRBJ1-5, with D possibly being TRBD1 (5 bases). The clonotype comes from an adult with an advanced solid tumor such as melanoma, head and neck, liver or kidney cancer. The CDR3 reads CASSIPRQINQPQHF. The CDR3 DNA reads TGTGCCAGTAGTATCCCCCGACAGATAAATCAGCCCCAGCATTTT.